These T cell receptor beta chains were read from a single sample in a study of OX40 agonist ivuxolimab in advanced cancers. Data came from immunoSEQ multiplex PCR; TCRdb stores just in-frame clones and leaves some out. The sample shows about 50,000 clones, over 75% of them seen only once. Sequencing used CD4+ or CD8+ T cells sorted from blood, obtained in a trial of the OX40 agonist ivuxolimab. The receptors stem from an adult with an advanced solid tumor such as melanoma, head and neck, liver or kidney cancer. The CDR3 runs from the conserved cysteine through the conserved F or W. The D gene is left open where the match is weak. Clone size is not always given. Where it is, it says once, few, many or a class for expanded clones.

clone_size: once
j_call: TRBJ2-7
d_call: -
v_call: TRBV4-2
cdr3_aa: CASSLSGFTPSYEQYF
cdr3_nt: TGTGCCAGCAGCTTGTCCGGCTTTACCCCTTCCTACGAGCAGTACTTC

clone_size: -
j_call: TRBJ2-1
d_call: -
v_call: TRBV6-5
cdr3_aa: CASSSVGFSGYNEQFF
cdr3_nt: TGTGCCAGCAGTTCTGTGGGGTTTTCCGGTTACAATGAGCAGTTCTTC

clone_size: many
j_call: TRBJ1-1
d_call: -
v_call: TRBV20-1
cdr3_aa: CSAHRERKAFF
cdr3_nt: TGCAGTGCCCACCGGGAGAGAAAAGCTTTCTTT

clone_size: -
j_call: TRBJ1-1
d_call: -
v_call: TRBV30
cdr3_aa: CAWTAGNTEAFF
cdr3_nt: TGTGCCTGGACGGCAGGGAACACTGAAGCTTTCTTT

clone_size: -
j_call: TRBJ1-5
d_call: -
v_call: TRBV19
cdr3_aa: CASSTLPIFNQPQHF
cdr3_nt: TGTGCCAGTAGTACTCTTCCTATCTTCAATCAGCCCCAGCATTTT

clone_size: -
j_call: TRBJ2-5
d_call: TRBD1
v_call: TRBV7-2
cdr3_aa: CASSSDRGRVETQYF
cdr3_nt: TGTGCCAGCAGCTCGGACAGGGGGCGCGTGGAGACCCAGTACTTC

clone_size: few
j_call: TRBJ2-3
d_call: -
v_call: TRBV7-2
cdr3_aa: CASSLGASLGTDTQYF
cdr3_nt: TGTGCCAGCAGCTTAGGGGCTAGTTTGGGCACAGATACGCAGTATTTT

clone_size: -
j_call: TRBJ2-3
d_call: -
v_call: TRBV10-1
cdr3_aa: CASSDGSRLYTDTQYF
cdr3_nt: TGCGCCAGCAGTGACGGGAGTCGACTCTACACAGATACGCAGTATTTT

clone_size: -
j_call: TRBJ2-5
d_call: -
v_call: TRBV7-2
cdr3_aa: CASTLNRDETQYF
cdr3_nt: TGTGCCAGCACCTTAAACAGGGATGAGACCCAGTACTTC

clone_size: -
j_call: TRBJ1-3
d_call: TRBD1
v_call: TRBV9
cdr3_aa: CASSPRDSKNTIYF
cdr3_nt: TGTGCCAGCAGCCCGCGGGACAGCAAAAACACCATATATTTT

clone_size: medium-sized
j_call: TRBJ1-1
d_call: -
v_call: TRBV18
cdr3_aa: CASSPNGRAEAFF
cdr3_nt: TGTGCCAGCTCACCTAACGGGAGAGCTGAAGCTTTCTTT

clone_size: -
j_call: TRBJ2-3
d_call: TRBD2
v_call: TRBV7-9
cdr3_aa: CASSSGGLATDTQYF
cdr3_nt: TGTGCCAGCAGCTCAGGGGGACTAGCGACAGATACGCAGTATTTT

clone_size: -
j_call: TRBJ2-3
d_call: -
v_call: TRBV7-3
cdr3_aa: CASSLTTLSTDTQYF
cdr3_nt: TGTGCCAGCAGCTTAACCACCTTAAGCACAGATACGCAGTATTTT

clone_size: -
j_call: TRBJ2-1
d_call: -
v_call: TRBV7-2
cdr3_aa: CASLPLGPASSEQFF
cdr3_nt: TGTGCCAGCCTCCCGTTAGGACCCGCGAGCTCTGAGCAGTTCTTC

clone_size: -
j_call: TRBJ1-1
d_call: TRBD1
v_call: TRBV28
cdr3_aa: CASIKDRLNTEAFF
cdr3_nt: TGTGCCAGCATCAAGGACAGGCTGAACACTGAAGCTTTCTTT

clone_size: -
j_call: TRBJ1-2
d_call: TRBD1
v_call: TRBV5-1
cdr3_aa: CASRESQGANYGYTF
cdr3_nt: TGCGCCAGCAGGGAATCCCAGGGGGCTAACTATGGCTACACCTTC

clone_size: -
j_call: TRBJ1-5
d_call: -
v_call: TRBV21-1
cdr3_aa: CASSSPGGRGSNQPQHF
cdr3_nt: TGTGCCAGCAGCTCCCCCGGGGGGAGGGGTAGCAATCAGCCCCAGCATTTT

clone_size: -
j_call: TRBJ2-3
d_call: -
v_call: TRBV5-6
cdr3_aa: CASSEKFRASTDTQYF
cdr3_nt: TGTGCCAGCAGCGAGAAGTTCCGCGCTAGCACAGATACGCAGTATTTT

clone_size: -
j_call: TRBJ1-2
d_call: TRBD1
v_call: TRBV18
cdr3_aa: CASSPGTDYGYTF
cdr3_nt: TGTGCCAGCTCACCCGGGACAGACTATGGCTACACCTTC

clone_size: once
j_call: TRBJ2-7
d_call: TRBD1
v_call: TRBV27
cdr3_aa: CASSMGQGPYEQYF
cdr3_nt: TGTGCCAGCAGCATGGGACAGGGGCCCTACGAGCAGTACTTC

clone_size: -
j_call: TRBJ2-7
d_call: -
v_call: TRBV6-1
cdr3_aa: CASSNSYEQYF
cdr3_nt: TGTGCCAGCAGTAATTCCTACGAGCAGTACTTC

clone_size: -
j_call: TRBJ2-7
d_call: -
v_call: TRBV7-2
cdr3_aa: CASSQRVDIYEQYF
cdr3_nt: TGTGCCAGCAGCCAAAGAGTTGACATTTACGAGCAGTACTTC

clone_size: -
j_call: TRBJ2-1
d_call: TRBD2
v_call: TRBV11-3
cdr3_aa: CASSFGGSLYNEQFF
cdr3_nt: TGTGCCAGCAGCTTTGGCGGGAGTCTATACAATGAGCAGTTCTTC

clone_size: -
j_call: TRBJ2-1
d_call: -
v_call: TRBV30
cdr3_aa: CAWNTQGGLHEQFF
cdr3_nt: TGTGCCTGGAACACACAGGGTGGTTTGCATGAGCAGTTCTTC

clone_size: -
j_call: TRBJ1-1
d_call: TRBD1
v_call: TRBV7-9
cdr3_aa: CASSATPGQGAPEAFF
cdr3_nt: TGTGCCAGCAGCGCAACCCCGGGACAGGGGGCCCCTGAAGCTTTCTTT

clone_size: -
j_call: TRBJ2-3
d_call: TRBD1
v_call: TRBV7-3
cdr3_aa: CASSSLPRGKSTDTQYF
cdr3_nt: TGTGCCAGCAGCTCGCTTCCCAGGGGGAAGAGTACAGATACGCAGTATTTT

clone_size: -
j_call: TRBJ2-5
d_call: -
v_call: TRBV2
cdr3_aa: CASSLSWRETQYF
cdr3_nt: TGTGCCAGCAGTCTGTCGTGGAGGGAGACCCAGTACTTC

clone_size: few
j_call: TRBJ1-5
d_call: -
v_call: TRBV6-5
cdr3_aa: CASTLIQGRNQPQHF
cdr3_nt: TGTGCCAGCACCTTGATACAGGGACGCAATCAGCCCCAGCATTTT

clone_size: few
j_call: TRBJ2-2
d_call: -
v_call: TRBV7-2
cdr3_aa: CASSLVGGFGGELFF
cdr3_nt: TGTGCCAGCAGCTTAGTTGGGGGGTTCGGCGGGGAGCTGTTTTTT

clone_size: -
j_call: TRBJ1-1
d_call: TRBD1
v_call: TRBV4-1
cdr3_aa: CASSHRRQGNTEAFF
cdr3_nt: TGCGCCAGCAGCCATAGACGACAGGGGAACACTGAAGCTTTCTTT